Each of the 20 T cell receptor beta chains below was sequenced from the same sample in a study of graft-versus-host responses after intestinal transplantation. Researchers processed graft tissue to release intraepithelial and lamina propria lymphocytes. Repertoires were generated with immunoSEQ multiplex PCR, while TCRdb's copy carries only in-frame clones and drops some. This sample has under 75,000 clones, with roughly 90% found just once. The sequencing here drew on ileum tissue, taken less than 400 days after transplant. Source of these receptors: a human patient who received an intestinal transplant, so some T cells may come from the graft donor.

The chain is built from TRBV4-1 and TRBJ2-2; D may match TRBD1 or TRBD2 (6 bases each). CDR3 length: 16 residues. Germline V gene data show CDR1 as MGHRA and CDR2 as YSYEKL. V dropped 4 bases and J dropped 7 bases, with 19 bases sitting between them. This chain's CDR3 is CASSLLQGMGGGELFF. CDR3 sequence (DNA): TGCGCCAGCAGCCTATTACAGGGTATGGGGGGCGGGGAGCTGTTTTTT.

CDR3 coding DNA: TGTGCCAGCAGCTTAGGACAGGGAGGCTACACCTTC. Translating it yields CASSLGQGGYTF. This chain uses TRBV7-9 with TRBJ1-2; 7 nucleotides align to TRBD1. Germline V gene lookup returns CDR1 SEHNR and CDR2 FQNEAQ (reference sequence). Germline trimming cut 1 base from V and 8 bases from J; bases unmatched to any gene: 1. The CDR3 extends over 12 amino acids. Complete variable domain (other parts from reference TRBV7-9 and TRBJ1-2): DTGVSQNPRHKITKRGQNVTFRCDPISEHNRLYWYRQTLGQGPEFLTYFQNEAQLEKSRLLSDRFSAERPKGSFSTLEIQRTEQGDSAMYLCASSLGQGGYTFGSGTRLTVV.

V and J are TRBV28 and TRBJ2-1, with D unclear. The CDR3 is 13 amino acids. The V gene lost 3 bases and the J gene lost 2 bases, with 5 bases spanning the gap. Germline values: CDR1 MDHEN, CDR2 SYDVKM. The CDR3: CASSLDPYNEQFF. The CDR3 bases are TGTGCCAGCAGTTTGGATCCCTACAATGAGCAGTTCTTC.

The chain has TRBV18 and TRBJ2-7, with D hard to call. Germline V gives CDR1 KGHSH, CDR2 LQKENI. This CDR3 contains 17 residues. The V and J ends lost 3 bases and 4 bases respectively, with 22 bases between them. The CDR3 nucleotides are TGTGCCAGCTCACCGGGCAGAGATATGGTGAGGATATACGAGCAGTACTTC. Its translation is CASSPGRDMVRIYEQYF.

This chain joins TRBV28 and TRBJ1-2, with 7 bases matching TRBD1. With 2 bases clipped from V and 2 bases from J, the junction kept 2 bases outside the gene matches. The CDR3 loop spans 14 amino acids. CDR1 MDHEN and CDR2 SYDVKM come from the germline V gene. For the CDR3, the DNA is TGTGCCAGCAGTTTAGGGGACAGAAACTATGGCTACACCTTC. Translation: CASSLGDRNYGYTF.

V gene TRBV6-1 combines with J gene TRBJ2-7; D may be TRBD2 (6 bases). This CDR3 has 14 amino acids. Trimming shortened V by 4 bases and J by 4 bases, and 14 bases separated the two germline ends. Germline CDR1 reads MNHNS; CDR2 reads SASEGT. The CDR3 loop reads CASSVGGFTYEQYF. DNA for the CDR3: TGTGCCAGCAGTGTTGGGGGGTTCACATACGAGCAGTACTTC.

The chain couples TRBV28 to TRBJ1-2; D call uncertain. CDR1 is MDHEN, CDR2 SYDVKM, per germline. V was cut by 5 bases and J by 4 bases, with 14 bases left in between. This CDR3 contains 14 residues. The CDR3 region is CASSPNAGLYGYTF. The DNA for the CDR3 is TGTGCCAGCAGTCCGAATGCCGGACTCTATGGCTACACCTTC.

This clone was observed a single time. The chain recombines TRBV5-1 with TRBJ2-3; D ambiguous. Per germline, CDR1 SGHRS and CDR2 YFSETQ. This CDR3 contains 13 residues. Trimming took off 0 bases at V and 4 bases at J, with 6 bases between the two ends. CDR3 in amino acids: CASSLAIADTQYF. The DNA of the CDR3 is TGCGCCAGCAGCTTGGCCATTGCAGATACGCAGTATTTT.

The rearrangement joins TRBV10-1 to TRBJ2-5; TRBD1 agrees at 8 bases. V trimming: 4 bases; J trimming: 5 bases; junction bases outside the gene matches: 3. This CDR3 region has 13 residues. CDR1 and CDR2 (germline): WNHNN, SYGVQD (reference sequence). The CDR3 protein is CASSGTGRETQYF. For the CDR3, the DNA is TGCGCCAGCAGTGGGACAGGGAGGGAGACCCAGTACTTC.

The V call is TRBV28, the J call TRBJ2-5; D is ambiguous. Looked up from germline, CDR1 is MDHEN and CDR2 is SYDVKM. The CDR3 runs to 11 residues. Trimming took off 5 bases at V and 2 bases at J, with 3 bases between the two ends. CDR3 residues: CASSPQETQYF. The CDR3 DNA reads as TGTGCCAGCAGTCCACAAGAGACCCAGTACTTC.

V and J are TRBV6-5 and TRBJ2-2; D possibly corresponds to TRBD1 (5 bases). CDR3 length equals 15 residues. Germline values: CDR1 MNHEY, CDR2 SVGAGI. V was cut by 6 bases and J by 0 bases, with 11 bases left in between. This chain's CDR3 is CASRGLGTNTGELFF. The DNA for the CDR3 is TGTGCCAGCAGGGGGCTGGGGACGAACACCGGGGAGCTGTTTTTT.

The gene calls are TRBV6-1 and TRBJ2-1; 8 positions match TRBD2. V was clipped by 3 bases and J by 4 bases; unmatched bases: 11. CDR1 is MNHNS and CDR2 is SASEGT in the germline V gene. The CDR3 consists of 17 residues. The CDR3 loop is CASSELFSGNTYNEQFF. In DNA, the CDR3 is TGTGCCAGCAGTGAGTTATTTAGCGGGAACACGTACAATGAGCAGTTCTTC.

The chain combines TRBV18 with TRBJ1-5; TRBD1 matches at 7 bases. The CDR3 extends over 14 amino acids. CDR1 and CDR2 (germline): KGHSH, LQKENI. Unmatched junction bases numbered 0, after V lost 4 bases and J lost 0 bases. CDR3 DNA: TGTGCCAGCTCACGGACAGGTAGCAATCAGCCCCAGCATTTT. This codes for CASSRTGSNQPQHF.

On this clone itself: Here the CDR3 omits its conserved ending phenylalanine or tryptophan, so a read error is the likely source. This rearrangement joins TRBV11-2 to TRBJ1-1; D is uncertain. Germline V gives CDR1 SGHAT, CDR2 FQNNGV. The CDR3 totals 12 residues. V lost 5 bases to trimming and J lost 1 base, with 5 bases between them. The CDR3 spells CASSPGNTEAFS. Written as DNA, the CDR3 is TGTGCCAGCAGCCCCGGGAACACTGAAGCTTTCTCT.

This chain connects TRBV6-5 to TRBJ1-4, with 7 bases identical to TRBD1. The CDR3 spans 15 residues. The germline gives CDR1 MNHEY, CDR2 SVGAGI. V gave up 6 bases and J gave up 5 bases; unmatched junction bases: 9. DNA for the CDR3: TGTGCCAGCAGCTTAACAGGGGCCTTAAATGAAAAACTGTTTTTT. Translating gives CASSLTGALNEKLFF.

The chain joins TRBV7-9 to TRBJ1-1, with 7 bases identical to TRBD1. Germline values: CDR1 SEHNR, CDR2 FQNEAQ (reference sequence). This CDR3 has 15 amino acids. With 0 bases clipped from V and 7 bases from J, the junction kept 8 bases outside the gene matches. The CDR3 DNA sequence: TGTGCCAGCAGCTTAGCGCAGGGGACAGACAATGAAGCTTTCTTT. As protein: CASSLAQGTDNEAFF.

This chain uses TRBV7-9 with TRBJ1-5, with D possibly matching TRBD1 (6 bases). Trimming shortened V by 1 base and J by 5 bases, and 12 bases separated the two germline ends. CDR3 length equals 15 residues. Germline CDR1 is SEHNR and CDR2 is FQNEAQ (reference sequence). The CDR3 spells CASSLGDTRDQPQHF. DNA for the CDR3: TGTGCCAGCAGCTTAGGGGACACGAGAGATCAGCCCCAGCATTTT.

Only one count was recorded for this clone. The V and J genes are TRBV6-1 and TRBJ2-5; D gene uncertain. The CDR3 length is 11 residues. Trimming cost V 8 bases and J 5 bases, with 9 bases left between them. CDR1 and CDR2 (germline): MNHNS, SASEGT. In DNA, the CDR3 is TGTGCCAGCGGCGAAGGGGAGACCCAGTACTTC. Translated: CASGEGETQYF.

The chain employs TRBV6-6 and TRBJ2-2; weak D call: TRBD2 (5 bases). In germline, CDR1 is MNHNY, CDR2 SVGAGI (reference sequence). Deletions cut 5 bases from V and 2 bases from J, with 9 bases between. The CDR3 loop spans 14 amino acids. DNA of the CDR3: TGTGCCAGCAGTCAACTAGATAACACCGGGGAGCTGTTTTTT. The encoded protein is CASSQLDNTGELFF.

This clone was observed a handful of times. The chain has TRBV6-5 and TRBJ2-5, with 7 bases lining up with TRBD1. The V segment lost 4 bases and the J segment 4 bases; nucleotides outside the gene matches: 0. This CDR3 region has 12 residues. Germline CDR1 MNHEY, CDR2 SVGAGI. CDR3 bases: TGTGCCAGCAGTTGGGACAGAGAGACCCAGTACTTC. It codes for CASSWDRETQYF.